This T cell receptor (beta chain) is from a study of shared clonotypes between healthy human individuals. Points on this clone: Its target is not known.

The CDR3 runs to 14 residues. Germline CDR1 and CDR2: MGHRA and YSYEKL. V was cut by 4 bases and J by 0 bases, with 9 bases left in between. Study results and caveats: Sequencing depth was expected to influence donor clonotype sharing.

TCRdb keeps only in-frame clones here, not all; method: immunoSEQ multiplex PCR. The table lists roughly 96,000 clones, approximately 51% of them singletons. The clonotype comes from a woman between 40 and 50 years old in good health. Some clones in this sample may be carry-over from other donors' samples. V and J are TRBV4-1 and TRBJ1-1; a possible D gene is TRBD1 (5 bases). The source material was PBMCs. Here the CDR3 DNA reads TGCGCCAGCAGCCCCAGGGTCGTGAACACTGAAGCTTTCTTT. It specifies CASSPRVVNTEAFF.